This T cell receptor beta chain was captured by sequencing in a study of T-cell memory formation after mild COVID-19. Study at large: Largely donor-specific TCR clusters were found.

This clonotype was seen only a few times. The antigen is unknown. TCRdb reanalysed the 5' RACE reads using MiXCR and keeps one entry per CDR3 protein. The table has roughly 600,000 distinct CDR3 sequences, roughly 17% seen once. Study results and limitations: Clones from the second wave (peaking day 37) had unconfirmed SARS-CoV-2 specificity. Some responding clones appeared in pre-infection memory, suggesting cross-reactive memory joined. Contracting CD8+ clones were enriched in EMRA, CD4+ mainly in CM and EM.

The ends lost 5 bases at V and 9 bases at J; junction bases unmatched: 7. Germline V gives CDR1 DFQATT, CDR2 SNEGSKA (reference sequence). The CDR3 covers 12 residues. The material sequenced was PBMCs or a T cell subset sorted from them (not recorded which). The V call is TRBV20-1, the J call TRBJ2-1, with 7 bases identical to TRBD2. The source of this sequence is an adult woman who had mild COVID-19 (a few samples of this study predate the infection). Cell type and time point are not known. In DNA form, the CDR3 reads TGCAGTGCTGCTAGGACTAGTTCTGAGCAGTTCTTC. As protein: CSAARTSSEQFF.